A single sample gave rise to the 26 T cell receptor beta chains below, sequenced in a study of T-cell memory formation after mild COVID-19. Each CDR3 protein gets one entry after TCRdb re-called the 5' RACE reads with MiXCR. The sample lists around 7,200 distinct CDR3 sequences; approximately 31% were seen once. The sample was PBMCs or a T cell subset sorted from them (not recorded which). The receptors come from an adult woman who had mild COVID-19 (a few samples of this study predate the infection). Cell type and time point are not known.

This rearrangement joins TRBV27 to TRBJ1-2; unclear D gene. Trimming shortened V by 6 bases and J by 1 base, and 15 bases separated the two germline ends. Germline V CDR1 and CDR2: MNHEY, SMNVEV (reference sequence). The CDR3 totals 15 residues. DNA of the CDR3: TGTGCCAGCAGAGAAGGCGGCGGGATTAACTATGGCTACACCTTC. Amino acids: CASREGGGINYGYTF.

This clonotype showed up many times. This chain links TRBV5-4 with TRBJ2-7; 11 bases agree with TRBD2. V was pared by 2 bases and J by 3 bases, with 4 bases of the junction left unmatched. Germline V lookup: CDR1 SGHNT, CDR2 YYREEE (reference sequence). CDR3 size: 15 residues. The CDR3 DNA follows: TGTGCCAGCAGCTTTACTAGCGGGAGATACTACGAGCAGTACTTC. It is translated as CASSFTSGRYYEQYF.

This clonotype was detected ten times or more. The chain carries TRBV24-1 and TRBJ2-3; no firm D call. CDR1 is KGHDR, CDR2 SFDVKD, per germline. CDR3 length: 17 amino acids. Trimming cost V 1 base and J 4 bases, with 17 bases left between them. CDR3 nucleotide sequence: TGTGCCACCAGTGATTTCCGAAAGTGGGATTGGGCAGATACGCAGTATTTT. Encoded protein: CATSDFRKWDWADTQYF.

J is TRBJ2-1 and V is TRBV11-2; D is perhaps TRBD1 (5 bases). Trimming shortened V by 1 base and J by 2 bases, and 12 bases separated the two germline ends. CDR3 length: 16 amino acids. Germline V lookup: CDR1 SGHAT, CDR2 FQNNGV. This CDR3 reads CASSLASTRAYNEQFF. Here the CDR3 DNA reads TGTGCCAGCAGCTTAGCGTCCACCAGGGCCTACAATGAGCAGTTCTTC. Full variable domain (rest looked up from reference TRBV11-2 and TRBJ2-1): EAGVAQSPRYKIIEKRQSVAFWCNPISGHATLYWYQQILGQGPKLLIQFQNNGVVDDSQLPKDRFSAERLKGVDSTLKIQPAKLEDSAVYLCASSLASTRAYNEQFFGPGTRLTVL.

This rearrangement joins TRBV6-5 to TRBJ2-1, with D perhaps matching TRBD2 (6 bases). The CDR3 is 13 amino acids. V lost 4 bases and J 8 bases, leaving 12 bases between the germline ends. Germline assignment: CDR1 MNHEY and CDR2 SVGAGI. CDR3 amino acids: CASSWPGTDEQFF. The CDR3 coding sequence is TGTGCCAGCAGTTGGCCCGGGACTGATGAGCAGTTCTTC.

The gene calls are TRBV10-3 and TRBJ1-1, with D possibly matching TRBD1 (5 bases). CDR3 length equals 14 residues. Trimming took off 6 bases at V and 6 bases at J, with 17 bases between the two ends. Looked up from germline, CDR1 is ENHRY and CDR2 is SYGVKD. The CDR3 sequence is CAIRPRGTQAEAFF. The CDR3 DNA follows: TGTGCCATCAGGCCTAGAGGGACTCAAGCTGAAGCTTTCTTT.

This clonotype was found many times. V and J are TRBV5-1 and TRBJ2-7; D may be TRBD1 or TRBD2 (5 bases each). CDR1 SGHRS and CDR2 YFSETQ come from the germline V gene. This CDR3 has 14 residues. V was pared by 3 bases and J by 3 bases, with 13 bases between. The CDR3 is CASSYGTANYEQYF. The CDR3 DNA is TGCGCCAGCAGCTACGGGACGGCTAACTACGAGCAGTACTTC.

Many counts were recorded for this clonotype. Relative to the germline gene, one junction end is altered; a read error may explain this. DNA of the CDR3: TGTGCCAGCAGATTAACAGTGAACACTGAAGCTTTCTTT. The encoded protein is CASRLTVNTEAFF. The V and J genes are TRBV7-3 and TRBJ1-1, with D uncertain. The germline CDR1 and CDR2 sequences are SGHTA and FQGTGA. The CDR3 runs 13 residues.

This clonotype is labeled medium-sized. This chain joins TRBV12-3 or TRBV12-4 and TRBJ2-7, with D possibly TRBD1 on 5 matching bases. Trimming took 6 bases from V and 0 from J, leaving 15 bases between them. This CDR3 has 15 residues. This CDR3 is CASSPRTLSSYEQYF. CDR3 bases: TGTGCCAGCAGCCCAAGGACACTGAGCTCCTACGAGCAGTACTTC.

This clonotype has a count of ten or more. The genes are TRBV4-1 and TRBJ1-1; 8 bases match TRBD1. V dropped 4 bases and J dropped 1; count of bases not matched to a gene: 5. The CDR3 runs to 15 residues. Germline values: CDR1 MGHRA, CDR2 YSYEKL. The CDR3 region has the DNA TGCGCCAGCAGCCGATCGACAGGGGAGAACACTGAAGCTTTCTTT. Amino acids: CASSRSTGENTEAFF.

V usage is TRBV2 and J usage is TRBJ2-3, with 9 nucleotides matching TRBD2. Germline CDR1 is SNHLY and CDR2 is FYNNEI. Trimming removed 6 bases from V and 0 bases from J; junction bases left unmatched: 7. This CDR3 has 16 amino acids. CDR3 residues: CASRPSGDTSTDTQYF. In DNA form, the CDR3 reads TGTGCCAGCAGGCCTAGCGGGGATACTAGCACAGATACGCAGTATTTT. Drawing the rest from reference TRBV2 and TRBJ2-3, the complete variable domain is EPEVTQTPSHQVTQMGQEVILRCVPISNHLYFYWYRQILGQKVEFLVSFYNNEISEKSEIFDDQFSVERPDGSNFTLKIRSTKLEDSAMYFCASRPSGDTSTDTQYFGPGTRLTVL.

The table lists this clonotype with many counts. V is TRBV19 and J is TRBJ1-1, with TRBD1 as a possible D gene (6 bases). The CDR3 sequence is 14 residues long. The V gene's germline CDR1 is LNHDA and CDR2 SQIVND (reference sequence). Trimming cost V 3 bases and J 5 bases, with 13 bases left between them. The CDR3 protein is CASSMWGPETEAFF. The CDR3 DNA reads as TGTGCCAGTAGTATGTGGGGGCCCGAGACTGAAGCTTTCTTT.

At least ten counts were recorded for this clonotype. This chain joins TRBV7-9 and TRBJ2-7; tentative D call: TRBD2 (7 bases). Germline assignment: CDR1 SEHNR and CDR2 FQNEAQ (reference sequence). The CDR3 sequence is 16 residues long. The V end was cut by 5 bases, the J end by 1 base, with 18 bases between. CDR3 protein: CASSDRTAGASYEQYF. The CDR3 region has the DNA TGTGCCAGCAGCGACAGGACGGCGGGAGCGTCCTACGAGCAGTACTTC. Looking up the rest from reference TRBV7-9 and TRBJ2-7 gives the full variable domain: DTGVSQNPRHKITKRGQNVTFRCDPISEHNRLYWYRQTLGQGPEFLTYFQNEAQLEKSRLLSDRFSAERPKGSFSTLEIQRTEQGDSAMYLCASSDRTAGASYEQYFGPGTRLTVT.

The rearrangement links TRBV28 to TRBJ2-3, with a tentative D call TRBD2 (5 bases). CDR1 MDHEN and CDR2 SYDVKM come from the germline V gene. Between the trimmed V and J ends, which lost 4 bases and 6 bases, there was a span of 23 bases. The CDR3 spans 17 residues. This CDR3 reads CASSYLSGAFKGDTQYF. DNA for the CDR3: TGTGCCAGCAGTTATCTAAGCGGAGCCTTCAAAGGGGATACGCAGTATTTT.

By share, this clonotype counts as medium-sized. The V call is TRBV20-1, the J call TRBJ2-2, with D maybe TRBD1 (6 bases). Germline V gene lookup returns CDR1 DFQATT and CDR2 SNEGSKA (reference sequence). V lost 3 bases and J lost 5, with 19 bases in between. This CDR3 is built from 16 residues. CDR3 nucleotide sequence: TGCAGTGCTAGTGACTGGGACATAGCCCCTACCGGGGAGCTGTTTTTT. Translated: CSASDWDIAPTGELFF.

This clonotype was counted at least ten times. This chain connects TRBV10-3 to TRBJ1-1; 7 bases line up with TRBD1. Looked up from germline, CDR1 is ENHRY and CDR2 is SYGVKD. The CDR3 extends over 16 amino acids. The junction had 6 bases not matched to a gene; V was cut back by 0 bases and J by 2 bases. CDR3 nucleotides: TGTGCCATCAGTGAGTCGAAGGGGGCGCGAAACACTGAAGCTTTCTTT. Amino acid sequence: CAISESKGARNTEAFF.

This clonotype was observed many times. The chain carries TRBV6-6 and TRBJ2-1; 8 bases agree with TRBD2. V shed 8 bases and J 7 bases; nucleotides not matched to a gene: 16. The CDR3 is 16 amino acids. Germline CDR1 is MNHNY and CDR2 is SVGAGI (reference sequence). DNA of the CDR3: TGTGCCAGCGTAGACCAGTCGGGGGGGCTCTGGAATGAGCAGTTCTTC. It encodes CASVDQSGGLWNEQFF.

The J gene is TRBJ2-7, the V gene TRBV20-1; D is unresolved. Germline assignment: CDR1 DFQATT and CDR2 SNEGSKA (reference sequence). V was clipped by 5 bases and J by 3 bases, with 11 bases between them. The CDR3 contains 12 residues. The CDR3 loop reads CSAAGLSYEQYF. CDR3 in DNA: TGCAGTGCTGCCGGGCTCAGCTACGAGCAGTACTTC.

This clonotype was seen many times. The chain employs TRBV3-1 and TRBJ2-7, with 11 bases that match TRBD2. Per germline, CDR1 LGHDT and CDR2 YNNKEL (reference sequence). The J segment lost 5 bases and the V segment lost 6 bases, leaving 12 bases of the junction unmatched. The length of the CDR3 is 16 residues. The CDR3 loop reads CASSRLAGTSWDEQYF. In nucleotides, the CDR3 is TGTGCCAGCAGTCGACTAGCGGGGACCTCCTGGGACGAGCAGTACTTC.

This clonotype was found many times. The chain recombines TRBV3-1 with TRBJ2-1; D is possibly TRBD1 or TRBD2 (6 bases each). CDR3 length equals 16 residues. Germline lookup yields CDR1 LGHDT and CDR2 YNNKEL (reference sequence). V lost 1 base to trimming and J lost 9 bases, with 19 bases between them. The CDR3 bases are TGTGCCAGCAGCCAAGGTCGTGAGACTAGGGGGTTTGAGCAGTTCTTC. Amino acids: CASSQGRETRGFEQFF.

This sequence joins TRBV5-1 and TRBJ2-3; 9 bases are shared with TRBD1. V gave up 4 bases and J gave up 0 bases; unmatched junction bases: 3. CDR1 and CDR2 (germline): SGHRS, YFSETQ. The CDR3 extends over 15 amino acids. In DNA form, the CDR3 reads TGCGCCAGCAGCGAGGGACAGGGCAGCACAGATACGCAGTATTTT. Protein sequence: CASSEGQGSTDTQYF.

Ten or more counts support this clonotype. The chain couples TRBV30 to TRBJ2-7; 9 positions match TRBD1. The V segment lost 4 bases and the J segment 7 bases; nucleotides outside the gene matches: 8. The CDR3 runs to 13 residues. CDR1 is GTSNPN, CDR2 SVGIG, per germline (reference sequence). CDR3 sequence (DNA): TGTGCCTGGATGACAGGGGGTTCGGAAGAGCAGTACTTC. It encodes CAWMTGGSEEQYF.

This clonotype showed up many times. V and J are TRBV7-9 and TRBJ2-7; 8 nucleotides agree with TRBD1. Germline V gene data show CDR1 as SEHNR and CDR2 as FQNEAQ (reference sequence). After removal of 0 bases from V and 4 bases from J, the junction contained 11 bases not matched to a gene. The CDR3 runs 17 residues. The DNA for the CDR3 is TGTGCCAGCAGCTTAGCAGATTCCGGACAGGGATTGTACGAGCAGTACTTC. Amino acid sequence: CASSLADSGQGLYEQYF.

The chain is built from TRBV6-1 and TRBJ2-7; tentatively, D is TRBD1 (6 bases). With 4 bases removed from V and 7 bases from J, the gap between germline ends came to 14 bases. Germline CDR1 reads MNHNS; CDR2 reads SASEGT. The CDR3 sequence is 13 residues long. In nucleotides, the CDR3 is TGTGCCAGCAGTGTTACAGGGAAGTGGGAGCAGTACTTC. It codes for CASSVTGKWEQYF.

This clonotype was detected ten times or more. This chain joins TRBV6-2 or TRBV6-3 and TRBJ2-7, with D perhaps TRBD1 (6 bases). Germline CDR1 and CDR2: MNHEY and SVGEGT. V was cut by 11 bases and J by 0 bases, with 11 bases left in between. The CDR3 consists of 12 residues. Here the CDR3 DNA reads TGTGCCTCAGCAGGGGCCTCCTACGAGCAGTACTTC. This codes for CASAGASYEQYF.

The CDR3 loop is CASSLGGDYTDTQYF. The CDR3 coding sequence is TGCGCCAGCAGCTTGGGCGGGGACTACACAGATACGCAGTATTTT. The chain links TRBV5-1 to TRBJ2-3; TRBD2 matches at 7 bases. The J segment lost 2 bases and the V segment lost 0 bases, leaving 3 bases of the junction unmatched. The CDR3 length is 15 residues. The germline gives CDR1 SGHRS, CDR2 YFSETQ.